Included here is one T cell receptor (beta chain) sequence, with context. The data derive from a study of blood T cell repertoires in COVID-19. Study in general: COVID-19 samples, acute and convalescent, were from the United States, Italy and Spain. T cells, B-cell-depleted T cells, or PBMCs supplied cDNA or gDNA.

Germline V gene sequence: CDR1 SGHDT, CDR2 YYEEEE. The V and J ends lost 4 bases and 5 bases respectively, with 12 bases between them. This CDR3 comprises 14 residues. Original processing notes: Estimation of nucleated cell counts was performed using reference gene primer amplification. The assay was immunoSEQ multiplex PCR, and TCRdb's table has in-frame clones only and misses some. The DNA gave D and trimming, while V, J and clone size come from that table. Of approximately 20,000 clones listed, about 85% are singletons. The TCR comes from a human donor with active COVID-19. The donor label of this sample is uncertain. The sequencing input was peripheral blood. J is TRBJ1-4 and V is TRBV5-6, with a possible D match to TRBD1 (5 bases). The CDR3 loop is CASSRGRTNEKLFF. CDR3 in DNA: TGTGCCAGCAGCCGAGGACGGACAAATGAAAAACTGTTTTTT.